Presented here are 2 T cell receptor beta chains from one specimen sequenced in a study of PD-1 blockade in classical Hodgkin lymphoma. Following autologous stem cell transplantation, relapse occurred in every patient, and exposure to brentuximab vedotin varied. The study purified CD4+ T cells from thawed PBMCs using magnetic negative selection. Profiled with immunoSEQ multiplex PCR; TCRdb holds only in-frame clones, not every one. The sample has 6,000 to 9,500 clones, approximately 90% seen once; the top ten hold 1.5% to 2%. Specimen: CD4+ T cells from blood, collected at baseline. All receptors derive from a human donor with classical Hodgkin lymphoma.

The V and J genes are TRBV28 and TRBJ2-1, with 7 positions matching TRBD1. V trimming: 6 bases; J trimming: 5 bases; junction bases outside the gene matches: 7. The CDR3 is 14 amino acids. Germline V gene data show CDR1 as MDHEN and CDR2 as SYDVKM. CDR3 coding DNA: TGTGCCAGCAGGCCTGGGACAGCCGACAATGAGCAGTTCTTC. It specifies CASRPGTADNEQFF.

V is TRBV19 and J is TRBJ2-3; 7 nucleotides align to TRBD2. The CDR3 is 16 amino acids. Germline V gives CDR1 LNHDA, CDR2 SQIVND (reference sequence). Losses at the gene ends were 3 bases for V and 5 bases for J; bases not matched to a gene: 11. CDR3 region: CASSIGVIPGGDTQYF. In DNA, the CDR3 is TGTGCCAGTAGTATCGGTGTCATTCCGGGAGGAGATACGCAGTATTTT.